The rows below give T cell receptor beta chains drawn from one sample of a study of cytomegalovirus exposure and HLA in healthy donors. Clones were read by immunoSEQ multiplex PCR, and TCRdb kept only the in-frame ones, dropping some. The repertoire holds 150,000 to 200,000 clones, with 75% to 90% as singletons. Sequencing was done on a sample of PBMCs. The receptors were gathered from a man aged 50 to 60 in good health and CMV-seropositive. The conserved cysteine and the conserved F or W are not part of the CDR3 here.

v_gene,j_gene,CDR3aa
TRBV30,TRBJ2-7,AWRLQGVTLAY
TRBV7-9,TRBJ2-5,ASSPRTGQETQY
TRBV7-2,TRBJ2-7,ASSLDRGNYEQY
TRBV4-1,TRBJ2-2,ASSPPGSYTGELF
TRBV28,TRBJ1-1,AITVTGEAF
TRBV5-8,TRBJ1-4,ASTPALGTGNEKLF
TRBV28,TRBJ2-7,ASSSPSLSGSLYEQY
TRBV5-6,TRBJ2-1,ASSWEGFGTIYNEQF
TRBV27,TRBJ1-1,ASSPWTGKNTEAF
TRBV6-5,TRBJ1-1,ASSWESTNTEAF
TRBV7-9,TRBJ2-5,ASSDRGGLYETQY
TRBV4-3,TRBJ2-1,ASSQEDRGRGSVNEQF
TRBV10-3,TRBJ2-7,AISDSGFGSYEQY
TRBV11-2,TRBJ2-7,ASSFTGNEQY
TRBV27,TRBJ2-7,ASSLSGLAGDRTYEQY
TRBV13,TRBJ1-2,ASSPGGLQDYGYT
TRBV5-8,TRBJ2-1,ASSLDRIDNEQF
TRBV4-2,TRBJ2-1,ASSQVTSGRGNEQF
TRBV5-1,TRBJ2-1,ASSPHATDNEQF
TRBV9,TRBJ2-1,ASSGGRQMGNEQF
TRBV28,TRBJ2-3,ATTDGGYTDTQY
TRBV9,TRBJ2-1,ASSSPATSGSYNEQF
TRBV29-1,TRBJ1-3,SVVPGSSGNTIY
TRBV7-6,TRBJ2-3,ASSFTPPGQSHATQY
TRBV5-4,TRBJ1-6,ASSLGGNNSPLH
TRBV30,TRBJ2-3,AWSLTGASTDTQY
TRBV7-2,TRBJ2-2,ASSSTSGRALRYGGELF
TRBV7-9,TRBJ1-2,ASSLTGESYGYT
TRBV5-1,TRBJ1-2,ASSFLGAAYGYT
TRBV2,TRBJ1-2,ASSEGQLYYGYT
TRBV30,TRBJ1-1,AWSKLNTEAF
TRBV7-6,TRBJ1-3,ASSLDRARAGNTIY
TRBV6-1,TRBJ2-3,ASRGGPTDTQY
TRBV7-2,TRBJ2-1,ASSAGQGPYNEQF
TRBV19,TRBJ2-7,ASSGGRTGSYEQY
TRBV19,TRBJ2-6,ASISQGAGANVLT
TRBV5-1,TRBJ2-3,ANEAGQNRLGDTQY
TRBV28,TRBJ1-2,ASSSPALFYGYT
TRBV11-1,TRBJ2-1,ASLGRASSNEQF
TRBV7-2,TRBJ1-6,ASSTSQGTPINNSPLH
TRBV10-3,TRBJ2-7,AISFGEGYEQY
TRBV9,TRBJ1-3,ASSESTGTGNTIY
TRBV5-1,TRBJ1-2,ASSLARGISYGYT
TRBV11-2,TRBJ2-1,ASSQRGGLNEQF
TRBV2,TRBJ2-1,ASSVDEQF
TRBV11-2,TRBJ2-5,ASSFGLAGAETQY
TRBV9,TRBJ2-2,ASSPGQATGELF
TRBV30,TRBJ1-2,AWNRQGGYGYT
TRBV5-1,TRBJ1-6,ASSLPTLTGNSPLH
TRBV7-8,TRBJ2-7,ASSLLAAYEQY
TRBV18,TRBJ2-5,ASSPAARGMETQY
TRBV6-6,TRBJ1-3,ASSYLDRRSGNTIY
TRBV5-4,TRBJ2-2,ASSPETDDGGELF
TRBV30,TRBJ1-1,AWSLTPNTEAF
TRBV7-2,TRBJ2-1,ASSSQGILSYNEQF
TRBV9,TRBJ1-4,ASSVQGSNEKLF
TRBV30,TRBJ2-3,ASRGGVADTQY
TRBV28,TRBJ2-5,ASSLSRWGHAPSETQY
TRBV7-8,TRBJ2-1,ASSLVATDFSYNEQF
TRBV19,TRBJ2-2,ASRIQGSAGELF